These T cell receptor beta chains were read from a single sample in a study of T cells expressing NK-cell markers. TCRdb reprocessed the 5' RACE reads; each CDR3 protein has one entry and no DNA is given. The listing contains some 440,000 distinct CDR3 sequences. Sequencing used blood T cells: a sorted CD56 or NKG2C T cell subset, CD4+ or CD8+ T cells, or bulk PBMC T cells (not recorded which). The receptors derive from a woman aged 50 to 60 in good health. The CDR3 runs from the conserved cysteine through the conserved F or W.

CDR3aa,j_gene,v_gene
CAISEETYEQYF,TRBJ2-7,TRBV10-3
CASSLYVGRGNEQFF,TRBJ2-1,TRBV27
CSAAGTGKDTQYF,TRBJ2-3,TRBV20-1
CASTQTESDTQYF,TRBJ2-3,TRBV7-6
CASSLAVARREQFF,TRBJ2-1,TRBV5-1
CASSLTSTGEQFF,TRBJ2-1,TRBV7-9
CSAVGITKETQYF,TRBJ2-5,TRBV20-1
CASSFGLGLAGGSYNEQFF,TRBJ2-1,TRBV12-3/TRBV12-4
CASSVGGFQGYEQYF,TRBJ2-7,TRBV9
CASSYEGLGTDTQYF,TRBJ2-3,TRBV7-9
CSVVAGGSTDTQYF,TRBJ2-3,TRBV29-1
CASSFSSTSNEKLFF,TRBJ1-4,TRBV7-2
CASSLVGRGYEQYF,TRBJ2-7,TRBV5-1
CASIERPAKNIQYF,TRBJ2-4,TRBV6-2/TRBV6-3
CASTFTGTPTETQYF,TRBJ2-5,TRBV6-6
CASSSFLGAQETQYF,TRBJ2-5,TRBV7-9
CASRKDWGARYNEQFF,TRBJ2-1,TRBV7-9
CASSSTTGPTYTGELFF,TRBJ2-2,TRBV5-1
CASSVLAGGAGANVLTF,TRBJ2-6,TRBV9
CASSQASDPNTEAFF,TRBJ1-1,TRBV4-1
CASSLSGRGNSPLHF,TRBJ1-6,TRBV27
CASSLEFVDQPQHF,TRBJ1-5,TRBV7-8
CASSFRGPGNSPLHF,TRBJ1-6,TRBV12-3/TRBV12-4
CASSPESQETQYF,TRBJ2-5,TRBV3-1
CASSSPGQGNSYEQYF,TRBJ2-7,TRBV6-6
CASSTGGINEQYF,TRBJ2-7,TRBV10-3
CASTARTFYNEQFF,TRBJ2-1,TRBV6-5
CASSSRGGGEGYTF,TRBJ1-2,TRBV5-1
CASSEVGYEQYF,TRBJ2-7,TRBV6-1
CASSAERGYNEQFF,TRBJ2-1,TRBV2
CATSPGQGYGYTF,TRBJ1-2,TRBV5-1
CASGSGQINIQYF,TRBJ2-4,TRBV12-5
CSALVPSGRGGEQFF,TRBJ2-1,TRBV20-1
CASRITDENYGYTF,TRBJ1-2,TRBV12-3/TRBV12-4
CASREGRDTQYF,TRBJ2-3,TRBV12-3/TRBV12-4
CASSGTSGRFYNEQFF,TRBJ2-1,TRBV9
CASSQMGPDTQYF,TRBJ2-3,TRBV14
CASSRTGGSFEAFF,TRBJ1-1,TRBV12-3/TRBV12-4
CASSPAQGLAGLSYNEQFF,TRBJ2-1,TRBV12-3/TRBV12-4
CASSSQSSYEQYF,TRBJ2-7,TRBV7-9
CASSEQGAVTQYF,TRBJ2-5,TRBV25-1